This T cell receptor beta chain derives from a study of cytomegalovirus exposure and HLA in healthy donors. Background on the study: Prior work identified about 120 million unique TCR beta sequences in roughly 180 million T cells. Falling in the Caucasian-associated ancestry cluster were approximately 84% of 398 genotyped donors.

Points from the study as a whole: For most subjects, TCR beta sequences were reported to predict HLA-A and HLA-B alleles with accuracy.

V gave up 2 bases and J gave up 8 bases, with 13 bases separating them. The CDR3 extends over 15 amino acids. Germline V gives CDR1 MDHEN, CDR2 SYDVKM. To note about this clone: Its antigen is as yet unknown.

Primers for the PCR totalled 60 Vbeta and 13 Jbeta. Repertoires were generated with immunoSEQ multiplex PCR, while TCRdb's copy carries only in-frame clones and drops some. The data contain 49,000 or so clones, roughly four fifths of them singletons. The sequenced sample was PBMCs. This rearrangement joins TRBV28 to TRBJ1-6; possible D gene TRBD1, 5 bases. The source of this sequence is a boy aged 5-17 years in good health and CMV-seropositive. The CDR3: CASSLSVTAHSPLHF. CDR3 nucleotides: TGTGCCAGCAGTTTAAGCGTGACAGCTCATTCACCCCTCCACTTT.